This T cell receptor beta chain was captured by sequencing in a study of cytomegalovirus exposure and HLA in healthy donors. Study results and caveats: Investigators reported 150 to 200 TCR beta chains as tied to cytomegalovirus. A subsequent analysis found that TCR clusters from the first cohort also tended to co-occur in the 90 to 150 validation repertoires, with 90% to 95% of cluster scores above 0.

A word on this clone: Antigen unknown.

CDR3 length equals 14 residues. V lost 2 bases, J lost 1 base, and 8 bases lay in between. From germline, CDR1 is MNHNY and CDR2 SVGAGI (reference sequence). TCRdb's copy holds only in-frame clones and misses some; the assay was immunoSEQ multiplex PCR. In the table there are 150,000 to 200,000 clones, around 84% of which are singletons. This sequence originates from a man aged 18 to 29 in good health and CMV-seropositive. This chain connects TRBV6-6 to TRBJ1-1; D is possibly TRBD1 (5 bases). Sample: PBMCs. The CDR3 loop is CASSYPQGNTEAFF. The CDR3 bases are TGTGCCAGCAGTTACCCCCAGGGGAACACTGAAGCTTTCTTT.